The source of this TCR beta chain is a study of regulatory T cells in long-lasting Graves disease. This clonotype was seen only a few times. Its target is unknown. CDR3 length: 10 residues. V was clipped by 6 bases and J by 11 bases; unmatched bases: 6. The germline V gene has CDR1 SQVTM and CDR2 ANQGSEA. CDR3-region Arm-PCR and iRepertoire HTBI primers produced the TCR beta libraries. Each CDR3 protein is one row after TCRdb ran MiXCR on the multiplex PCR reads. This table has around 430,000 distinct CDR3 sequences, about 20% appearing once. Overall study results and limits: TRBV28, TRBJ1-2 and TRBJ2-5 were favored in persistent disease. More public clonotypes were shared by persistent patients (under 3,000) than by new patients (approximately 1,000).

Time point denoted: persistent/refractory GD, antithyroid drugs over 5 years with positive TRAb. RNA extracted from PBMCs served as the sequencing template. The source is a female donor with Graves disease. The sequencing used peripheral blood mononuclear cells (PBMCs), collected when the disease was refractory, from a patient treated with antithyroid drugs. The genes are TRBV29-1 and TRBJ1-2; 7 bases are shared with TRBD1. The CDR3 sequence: CSVGQDMYTF. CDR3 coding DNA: TGCAGCGTAGGACAGGATATGTACACCTTC.